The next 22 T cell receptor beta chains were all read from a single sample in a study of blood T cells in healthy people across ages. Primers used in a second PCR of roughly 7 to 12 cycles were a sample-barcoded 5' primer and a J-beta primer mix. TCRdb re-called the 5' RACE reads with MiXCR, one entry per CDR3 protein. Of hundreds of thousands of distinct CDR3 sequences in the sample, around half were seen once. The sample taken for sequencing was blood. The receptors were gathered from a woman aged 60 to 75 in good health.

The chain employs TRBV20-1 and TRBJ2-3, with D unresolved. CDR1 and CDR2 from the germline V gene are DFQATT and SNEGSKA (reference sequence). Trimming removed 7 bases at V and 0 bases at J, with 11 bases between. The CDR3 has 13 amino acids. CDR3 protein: CSDQSWSTDTQYF. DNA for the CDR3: TGCAGTGACCAGTCGTGGAGCACAGATACGCAGTATTTT.

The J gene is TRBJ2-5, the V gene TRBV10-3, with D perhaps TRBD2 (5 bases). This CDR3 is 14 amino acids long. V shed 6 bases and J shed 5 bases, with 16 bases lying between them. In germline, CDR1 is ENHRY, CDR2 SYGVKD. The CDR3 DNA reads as TGTGCCATCAGCCTCCGCGGAGGCGGGGAGACCCAGTACTTC. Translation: CAISLRGGGETQYF.

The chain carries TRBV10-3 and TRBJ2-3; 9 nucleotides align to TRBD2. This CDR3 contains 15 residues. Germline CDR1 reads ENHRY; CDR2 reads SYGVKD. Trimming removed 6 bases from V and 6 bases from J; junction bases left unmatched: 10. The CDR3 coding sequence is TGTGCCATCAGATATAGCGGGAGTGTGTCGGATACGCAGTATTTT. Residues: CAIRYSGSVSDTQYF.

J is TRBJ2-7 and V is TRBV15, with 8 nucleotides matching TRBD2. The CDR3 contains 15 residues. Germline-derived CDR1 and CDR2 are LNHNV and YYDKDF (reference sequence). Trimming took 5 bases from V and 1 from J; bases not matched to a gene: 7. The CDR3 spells CATSSWTSRSYEQYF. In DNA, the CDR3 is TGTGCCACCAGCTCATGGACTAGCCGGTCCTACGAGCAGTACTTC.

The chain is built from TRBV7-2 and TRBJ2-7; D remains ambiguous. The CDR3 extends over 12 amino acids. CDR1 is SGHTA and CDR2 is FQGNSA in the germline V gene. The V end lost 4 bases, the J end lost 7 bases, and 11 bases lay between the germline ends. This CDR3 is CASSSLGREQYF. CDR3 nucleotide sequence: TGTGCCAGCAGCTCCCTAGGACGTGAGCAGTACTTC.

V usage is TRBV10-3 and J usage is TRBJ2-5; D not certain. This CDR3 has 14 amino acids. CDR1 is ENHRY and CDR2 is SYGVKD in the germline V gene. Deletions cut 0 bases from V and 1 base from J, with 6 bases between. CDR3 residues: CAISESQSQETQYF. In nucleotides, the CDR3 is TGTGCCATCAGTGAGTCGCAGAGCCAAGAGACCCAGTACTTC.

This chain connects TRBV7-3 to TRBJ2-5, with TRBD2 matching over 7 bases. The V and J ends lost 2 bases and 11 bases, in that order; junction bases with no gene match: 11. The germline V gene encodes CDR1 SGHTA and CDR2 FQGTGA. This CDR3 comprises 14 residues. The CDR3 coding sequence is TGTGCCAGCAGCTTACGCGGCGGGAGTTTAGAGCAGTACTTC. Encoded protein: CASSLRGGSLEQYF.

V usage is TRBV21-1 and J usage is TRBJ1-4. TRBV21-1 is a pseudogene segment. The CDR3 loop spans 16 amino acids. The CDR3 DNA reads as TGTGCCAGCCATAGACAGGTTGGGGCGGGGGGGGAAAAACTGTTTTTT. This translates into CASHRQVGAGGEKLFF.

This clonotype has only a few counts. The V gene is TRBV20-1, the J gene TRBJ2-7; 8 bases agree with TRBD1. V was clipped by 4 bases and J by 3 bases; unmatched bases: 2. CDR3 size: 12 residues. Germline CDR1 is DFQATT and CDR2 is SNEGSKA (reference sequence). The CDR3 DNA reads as TGCAGTGCTAAGGGACAGGTCTACGAGCAGTACTTC. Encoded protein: CSAKGQVYEQYF.

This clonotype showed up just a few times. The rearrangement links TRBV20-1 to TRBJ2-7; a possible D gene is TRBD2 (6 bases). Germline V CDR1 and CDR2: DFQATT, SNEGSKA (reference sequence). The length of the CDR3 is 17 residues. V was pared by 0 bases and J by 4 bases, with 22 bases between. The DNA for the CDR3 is TGCAGTGCTAGAGATTCGTGGACTAACAGGCCTTCTTACGAGCAGTACTTC. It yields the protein CSARDSWTNRPSYEQYF.

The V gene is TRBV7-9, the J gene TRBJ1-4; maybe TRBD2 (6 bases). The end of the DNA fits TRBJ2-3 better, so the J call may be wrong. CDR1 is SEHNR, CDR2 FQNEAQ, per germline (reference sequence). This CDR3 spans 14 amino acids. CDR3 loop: CASSFEAGGDTQYF. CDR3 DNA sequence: TGTGCCAGCAGCTTTGAAGCGGGTGGAGATACGCAGTATTTT.

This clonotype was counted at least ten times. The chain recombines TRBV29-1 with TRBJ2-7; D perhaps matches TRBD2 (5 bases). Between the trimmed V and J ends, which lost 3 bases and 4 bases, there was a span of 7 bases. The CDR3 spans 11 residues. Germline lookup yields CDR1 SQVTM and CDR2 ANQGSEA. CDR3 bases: TGCAGCGTTGATTCGGGGTACGAGCAGTACTTC. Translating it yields CSVDSGYEQYF.

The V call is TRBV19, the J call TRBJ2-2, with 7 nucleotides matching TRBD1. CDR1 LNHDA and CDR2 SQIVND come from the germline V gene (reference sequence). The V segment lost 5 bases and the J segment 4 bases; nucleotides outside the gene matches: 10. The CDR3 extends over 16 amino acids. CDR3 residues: CASSVSAGGITGELFF. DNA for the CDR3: TGTGCCAGTAGTGTCTCGGCAGGGGGTATCACCGGGGAGCTGTTTTTT.

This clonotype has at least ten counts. The CDR3 coding sequence is TGCAGTGCACAGCGGGCCTCGGACAATGAGCAGTTCTTC. Encoded protein: CSAQRASDNEQFF. This chain joins TRBV20-1 and TRBJ2-1, with D tentatively TRBD2 (6 bases). Germline V gene data show CDR1 as DFQATT and CDR2 as SNEGSKA (reference sequence). The CDR3 extends over 13 amino acids. Trimming cost V 6 bases and J 5 bases, with 14 bases left between them.

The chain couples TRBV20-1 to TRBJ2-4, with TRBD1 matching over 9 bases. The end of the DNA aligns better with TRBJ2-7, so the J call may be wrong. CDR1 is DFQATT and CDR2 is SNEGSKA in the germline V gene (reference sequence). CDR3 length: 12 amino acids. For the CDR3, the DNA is TGCAGTTGTACAGGGGGCGCGGGCGAGCAGTACTTC. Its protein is CSCTGGAGEQYF.

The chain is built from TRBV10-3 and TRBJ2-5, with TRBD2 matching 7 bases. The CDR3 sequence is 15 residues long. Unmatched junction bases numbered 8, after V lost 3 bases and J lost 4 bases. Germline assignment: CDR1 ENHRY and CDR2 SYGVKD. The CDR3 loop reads CAISDGGRIGETQYF. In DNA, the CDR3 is TGTGCCATCAGTGACGGGGGGAGGATAGGAGAGACCCAGTACTTC.

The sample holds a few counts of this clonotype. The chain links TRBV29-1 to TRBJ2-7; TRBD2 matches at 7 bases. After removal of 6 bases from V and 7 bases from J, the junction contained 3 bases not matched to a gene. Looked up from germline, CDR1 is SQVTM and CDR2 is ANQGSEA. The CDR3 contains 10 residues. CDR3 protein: CSVFGGEQYF. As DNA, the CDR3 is TGCAGCGTCTTCGGGGGGGAGCAGTACTTC.

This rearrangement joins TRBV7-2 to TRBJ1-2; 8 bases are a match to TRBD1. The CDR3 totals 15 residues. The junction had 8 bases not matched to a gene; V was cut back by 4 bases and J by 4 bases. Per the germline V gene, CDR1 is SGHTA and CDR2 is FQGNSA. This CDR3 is CASSSPDRAAYGYTF. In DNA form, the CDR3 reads TGTGCCAGCAGCTCGCCGGACAGGGCGGCCTATGGCTACACCTTC.

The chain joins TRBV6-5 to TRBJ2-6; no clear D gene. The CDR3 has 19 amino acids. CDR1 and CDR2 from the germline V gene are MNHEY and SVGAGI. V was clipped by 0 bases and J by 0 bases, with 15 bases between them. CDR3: CASSYSIPSGDSGANVLTF. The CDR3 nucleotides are TGTGCCAGCAGTTACTCGATACCTTCCGGAGACTCTGGGGCCAACGTCCTGACTTTC.

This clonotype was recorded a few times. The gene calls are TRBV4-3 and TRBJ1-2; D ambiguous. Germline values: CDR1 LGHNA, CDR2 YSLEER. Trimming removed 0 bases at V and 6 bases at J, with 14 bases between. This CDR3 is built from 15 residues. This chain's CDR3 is CASSQERHLADGYTF. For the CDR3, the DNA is TGCGCCAGCAGCCAAGAGAGACACCTCGCGGATGGCTACACCTTC.

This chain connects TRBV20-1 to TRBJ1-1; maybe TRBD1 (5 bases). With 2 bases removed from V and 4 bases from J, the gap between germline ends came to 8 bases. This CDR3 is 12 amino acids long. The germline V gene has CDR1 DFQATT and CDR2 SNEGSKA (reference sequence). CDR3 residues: CSARQGSTEAFF. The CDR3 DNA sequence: TGCAGTGCTAGACAGGGAAGCACTGAAGCTTTCTTT.

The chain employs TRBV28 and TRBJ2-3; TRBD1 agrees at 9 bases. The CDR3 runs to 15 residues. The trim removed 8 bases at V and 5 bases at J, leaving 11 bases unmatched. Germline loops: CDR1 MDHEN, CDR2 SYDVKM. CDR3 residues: CASPRWTGARDTQYF. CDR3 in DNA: TGTGCCAGCCCACGTTGGACAGGGGCGAGAGATACGCAGTATTTT.